These T cell receptor beta chains were read from a single sample in a study of shared clonotypes between healthy human individuals. Libraries were prepared by immunoSEQ multiplex PCR; TCRdb keeps only in-frame clonotypes and omits some of them. This table holds about 1.4 million clones, roughly 97% found once. Specimen: naive CD4+ T cells sorted from blood. The source is a man aged 25 to 45 in good health. The CDR3 runs from the conserved cysteine through the conserved F or W. A D gene is named only where the DNA matches it firmly. Expanded clones are given a class, and other clones once, few, many or no size at all.

-,-,TRBV19,13,TRBJ1-1,TGTGCCAGTAGTACACACTTGAACACTGAAGCTTTCTTT,CASSTHLNTEAFF
TRBD2,-,TRBV10-3,17,TRBJ2-7,TGTGCCATCAGTGTCCTAGCGGGAGACCCAAACTCCTACGAGCAGTACTTC,CAISVLAGDPNSYEQYF
-,-,TRBV27,16,TRBJ2-2,TGTGCCAGCAGTTTAGTGGTTGGGGTGAACACCGGGGAGCTGTTTTTT,CASSLVVGVNTGELFF
TRBD1,-,TRBV2,17,TRBJ2-1,TGTGCCACTAGGACAGGGTCCTTTACCGGCTCCTACAATGAGCAGTTCTTC,CATRTGSFTGSYNEQFF
-,-,TRBV5-1,13,TRBJ2-5,TGCGCCAGCAGCTTAGCCCTTCCGGGGACCCAGTACTTC,CASSLALPGTQYF
-,-,TRBV7-9,14,TRBJ2-3,TGTGCCAGCAGCTTAGGACTGAGCACAGATACGCAGTATTTT,CASSLGLSTDTQYF
TRBD2,-,TRBV7-2,13,TRBJ2-5,TGTGCCAGCAGCAGGGGAGGGGCAGAGACCCAGTACTTC,CASSRGGAETQYF
TRBD2,-,TRBV27,16,TRBJ2-1,TGTGCCAGCAGTCCCCGACTAGCGGGAGGGGACAATGAGCAGTTCTTC,CASSPRLAGGDNEQFF
-,-,TRBV9,14,TRBJ1-1,TGTGCCAGCAGCGTAGAGGGGGGGCGCACTGAAGCTTTCTTT,CASSVEGGRTEAFF
TRBD1,-,TRBV14,12,TRBJ1-2,TGTGCCAGCAGCCTCAGGGGGTATGGCTACACCTTC,CASSLRGYGYTF
TRBD1,-,TRBV7-9,14,TRBJ2-3,TGTGCCAGCAGCCAGGACAGGGGGACAGATACGCAGTATTTT,CASSQDRGTDTQYF
TRBD1,-,TRBV18,14,TRBJ1-1,TGTGCCAGCTCACAGACAGGGGGCGAAACTGAAGCTTTCTTT,CASSQTGGETEAFF
-,-,TRBV6-1,12,TRBJ1-5,TGTGCCAGCGGCCCCCTCCTTCAGCCCCAGCATTTT,CASGPLLQPQHF
-,-,TRBV9,13,TRBJ2-5,TGTGCCAGCAGCGTAGTTATGGAAGAGACCCAGTACTTC,CASSVVMEETQYF
-,-,TRBV28,15,TRBJ1-2,TGTGCCAGCAGTTTAGGGGGGCAGGGGCTCTATGGCTACACCTTC,CASSLGGQGLYGYTF
-,-,TRBV5-4,15,TRBJ2-5,TGTGCCAGCAGCTTGGAAGGAGGGGTGGGGAAGACCCAGTACTTC,CASSLEGGVGKTQYF
-,once,TRBV2,16,TRBJ1-2,TGTGCCAGCAGTGAAGGATTCAGCGGACCTCTCTATGGCTACACCTTC,CASSEGFSGPLYGYTF
TRBD2,-,TRBV7-9,14,TRBJ2-3,TGTGCCAGCAGCTTGGGACTAGCCCTGGGTACGCAGTATTTT,CASSLGLALGTQYF
TRBD1,-,TRBV9,15,TRBJ1-2,TGTGCCAGCAGCGTAGCGACAGGGACTCGCTATGGCTACACCTTC,CASSVATGTRYGYTF
TRBD1,-,TRBV5-1,16,TRBJ2-7,TGCGCCAGCAGCTTGGGGAACAGGGGGCGTACAGACGAGCAGTACTTC,CASSLGNRGRTDEQYF
-,-,TRBV10-2,16,TRBJ2-2,TGCGCCAGCAGAACCGGGGAGGGACAGAGTGCCGGGGAGCTGTTTTTT,CASRTGEGQSAGELFF
TRBD1,once,TRBV6-5,15,TRBJ1-5,TGTGCCAGCAAGAAAAGGGACAGGGCCGTGTGGCCCCAGCATTTT,CASKKRDRAVWPQHF
TRBD1,-,TRBV28,15,TRBJ2-3,TGTGCCAGCAGTTTTCCCGGACAGGGTAGGGATACGCAGTATTTT,CASSFPGQGRDTQYF
-,-,TRBV4-3,16,TRBJ2-2,TGCGCCAGCAGCCAAGATAGGCCAGGGGCCGGCGGGGAGCTGTTTTTT,CASSQDRPGAGGELFF
-,-,TRBV28,12,TRBJ1-2,TGTGCCAGCAGCCCGCGTTCCGGGGGCTACACCTTC,CASSPRSGGYTF
-,once,TRBV19,13,TRBJ2-3,TGTGCCAGTAGTAGGCCTTCGGGAGATACGCAGTATTTT,CASSRPSGDTQYF
-,-,TRBV27,16,TRBJ2-1,TGTGCCAGCAGTCAATGGAGGGGCCAAGCGGTCAATGAGCAGTTCTTC,CASSQWRGQAVNEQFF
-,-,TRBV7-9,15,TRBJ2-1,TGTGCCAGCAGCTTAGCGGGGGCTAGGTACAATGAGCAGTTCTTC,CASSLAGARYNEQFF
TRBD1,-,TRBV6-5,14,TRBJ2-7,TGTGCCAGCAGTTACTCGGACAGGGTGGACGAGCAGTACTTC,CASSYSDRVDEQYF
TRBD2,-,TRBV9,17,TRBJ2-1,TGTGCCAGCAGCACCATCTCTGGCGGGAGTATCAACAATGAGCAGTTCTTC,CASSTISGGSINNEQFF
TRBD1,-,TRBV7-2,12,TRBJ2-7,TGTGCCAGCAGCTTCCCAGGGGGCGAGCAGTACTTC,CASSFPGGEQYF
TRBD2,-,TRBV30,15,TRBJ2-1,TGTGCCTGGTCGGCCGGGACTAGCGGTTACAATGAGCAGTTCTTC,CAWSAGTSGYNEQFF
TRBD1,-,TRBV5-6,15,TRBJ2-2,TGTGCCAGCAGCAAAGACAGGGCGAACACCGGGGAGCTGTTTTTT,CASSKDRANTGELFF
-,-,TRBV7-8,15,TRBJ2-3,TGTGCCAGCAGCTTAAGCGGCACTGGGACAGATACGCAGTATTTT,CASSLSGTGTDTQYF
-,-,TRBV7-6,14,TRBJ2-3,TGTGCCAGCAGCTTGGGTACCGGCACAGATACGCAGTATTTT,CASSLGTGTDTQYF
TRBD1,-,TRBV10-3,16,TRBJ2-7,TGTGCCATCAGTGACGCCGGGACAGGGCCCACCTACGAGCAGTACTTC,CAISDAGTGPTYEQYF
-,-,TRBV5-4,16,TRBJ2-2,TGTGCCAGCAGTCGTAACAGTCTGGGGTACACCGGGGAGCTGTTTTTT,CASSRNSLGYTGELFF